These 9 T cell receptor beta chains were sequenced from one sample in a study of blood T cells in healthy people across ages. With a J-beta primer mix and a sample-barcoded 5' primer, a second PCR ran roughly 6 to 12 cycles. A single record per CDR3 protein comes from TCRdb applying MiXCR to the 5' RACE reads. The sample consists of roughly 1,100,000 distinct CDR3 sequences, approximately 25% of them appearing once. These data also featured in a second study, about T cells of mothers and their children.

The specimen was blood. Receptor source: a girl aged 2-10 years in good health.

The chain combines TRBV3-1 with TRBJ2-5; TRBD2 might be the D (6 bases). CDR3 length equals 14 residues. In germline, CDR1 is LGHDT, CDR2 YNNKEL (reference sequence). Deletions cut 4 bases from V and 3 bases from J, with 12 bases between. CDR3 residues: CASSPRWGEETQYF. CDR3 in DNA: TGTGCCAGCAGCCCAAGGTGGGGGGAAGAGACCCAGTACTTC.

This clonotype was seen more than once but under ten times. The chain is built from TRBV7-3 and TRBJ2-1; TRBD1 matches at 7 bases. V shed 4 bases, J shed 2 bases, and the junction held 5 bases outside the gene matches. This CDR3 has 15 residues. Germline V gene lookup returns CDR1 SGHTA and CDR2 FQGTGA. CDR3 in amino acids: CASSSTGQAYNEQFF. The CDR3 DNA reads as TGTGCCAGCAGCTCAACAGGACAGGCCTACAATGAGCAGTTCTTC.

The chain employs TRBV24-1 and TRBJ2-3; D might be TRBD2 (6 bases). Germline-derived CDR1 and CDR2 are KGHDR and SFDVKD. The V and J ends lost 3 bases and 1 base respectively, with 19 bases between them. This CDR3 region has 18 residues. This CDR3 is CATSDASYLGEGTDTQYF. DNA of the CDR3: TGTGCCACCAGTGATGCATCTTACCTGGGGGAGGGCACAGATACGCAGTATTTT.

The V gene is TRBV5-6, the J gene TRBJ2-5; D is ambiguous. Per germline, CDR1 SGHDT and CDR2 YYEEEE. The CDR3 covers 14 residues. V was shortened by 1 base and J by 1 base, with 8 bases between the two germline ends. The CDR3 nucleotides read TGTGCCAGCAGCTTGATCAGCAGCCAAGAGACCCAGTACTTC. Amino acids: CASSLISSQETQYF.

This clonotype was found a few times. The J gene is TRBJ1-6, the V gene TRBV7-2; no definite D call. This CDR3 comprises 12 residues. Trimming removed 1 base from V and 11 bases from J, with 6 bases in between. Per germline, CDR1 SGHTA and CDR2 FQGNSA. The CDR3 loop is CASSLGFTPLHF. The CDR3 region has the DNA TGTGCCAGCAGCTTAGGGTTTACACCCCTCCACTTT.

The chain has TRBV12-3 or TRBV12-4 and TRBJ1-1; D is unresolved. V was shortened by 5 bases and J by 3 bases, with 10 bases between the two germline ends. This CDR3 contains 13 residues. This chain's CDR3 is CASSRATYTEAFF. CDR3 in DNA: TGTGCCAGCAGTCGGGCTACCTACACTGAAGCTTTCTTT.

CDR3 nucleotides: TGTGCCAGCAGTGACAGGGTGGGTAACGAGCAGTACTTC. This gives the protein CASSDRVGNEQYF. This rearrangement joins TRBV25-1 to TRBJ2-7; the D gene is possibly TRBD1 (5 bases). CDR1 and CDR2 from the germline V gene are MGHDK and SYGVNS. The V end was cut by 3 bases, the J end by 5 bases, with 11 bases between. This CDR3 spans 13 amino acids.

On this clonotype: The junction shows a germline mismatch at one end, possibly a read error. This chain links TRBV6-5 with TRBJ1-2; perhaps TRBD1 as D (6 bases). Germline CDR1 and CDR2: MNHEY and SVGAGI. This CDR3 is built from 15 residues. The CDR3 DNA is TGTGCCAGCGGCCCCCAGGGGAGCCCTCTCTATGGCGACACCTTC. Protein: CASGPQGSPLYGDTF.

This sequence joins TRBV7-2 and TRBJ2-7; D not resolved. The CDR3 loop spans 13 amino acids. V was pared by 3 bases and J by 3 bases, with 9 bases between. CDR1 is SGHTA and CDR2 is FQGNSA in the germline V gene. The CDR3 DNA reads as TGTGCCAGCAGCTTGCTACAGCTCTACGAGCAGTACTTC. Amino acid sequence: CASSLLQLYEQYF.